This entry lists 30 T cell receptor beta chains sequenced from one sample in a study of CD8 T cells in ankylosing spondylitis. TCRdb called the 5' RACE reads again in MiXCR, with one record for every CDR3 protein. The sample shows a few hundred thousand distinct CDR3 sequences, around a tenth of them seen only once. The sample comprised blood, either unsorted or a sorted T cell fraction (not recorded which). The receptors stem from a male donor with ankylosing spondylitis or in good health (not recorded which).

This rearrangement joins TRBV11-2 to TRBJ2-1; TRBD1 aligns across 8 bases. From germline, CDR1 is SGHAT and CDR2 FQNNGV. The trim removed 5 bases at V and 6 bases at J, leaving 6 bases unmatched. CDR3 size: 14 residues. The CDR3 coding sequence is TGTGCCAGCAGCCTGACAGGGGATGGCAATGAGCAGTTCTTC. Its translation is CASSLTGDGNEQFF.

This chain's CDR3 is CASSRTDSSYNEQFF. CDR3 DNA sequence: TGCGCCAGCAGCCGCACGGACAGCTCCTACAATGAGCAGTTCTTC. The genes are TRBV5-1 and TRBJ2-1, with a tentative D call TRBD1 (6 bases). CDR1 and CDR2 from the germline V gene are SGHRS and YFSETQ. V lost 4 bases to trimming and J lost 0 bases, with 11 bases between them. The CDR3 has 15 amino acids.

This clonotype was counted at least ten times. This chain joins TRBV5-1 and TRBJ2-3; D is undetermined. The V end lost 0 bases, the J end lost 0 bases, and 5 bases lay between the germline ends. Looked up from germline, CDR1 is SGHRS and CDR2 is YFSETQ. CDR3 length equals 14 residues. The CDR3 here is CASSLGVSTDTQYF. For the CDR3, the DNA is TGCGCCAGCAGCTTGGGGGTTAGCACAGATACGCAGTATTTT.

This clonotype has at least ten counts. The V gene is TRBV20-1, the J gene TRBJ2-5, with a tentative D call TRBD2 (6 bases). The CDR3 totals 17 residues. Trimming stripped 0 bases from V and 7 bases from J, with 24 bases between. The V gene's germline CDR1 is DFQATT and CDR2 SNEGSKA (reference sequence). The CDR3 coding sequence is TGCAGTGCTAGAGATCATAGGTGGCGGGACGGGAAGGTGACCCAGTACTTC. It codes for CSARDHRWRDGKVTQYF.

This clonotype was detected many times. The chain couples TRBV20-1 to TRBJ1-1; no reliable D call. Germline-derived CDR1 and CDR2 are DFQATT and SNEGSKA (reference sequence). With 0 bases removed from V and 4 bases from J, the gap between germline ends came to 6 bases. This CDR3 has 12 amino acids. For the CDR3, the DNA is TGCAGTGCTAGAGAACTTGGCACTGAAGCTTTCTTT. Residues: CSARELGTEAFF.

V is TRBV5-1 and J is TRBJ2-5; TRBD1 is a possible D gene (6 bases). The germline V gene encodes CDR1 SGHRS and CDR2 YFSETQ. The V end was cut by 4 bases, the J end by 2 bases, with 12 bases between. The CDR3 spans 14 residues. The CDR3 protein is CASSNGQNQETQYF. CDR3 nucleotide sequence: TGCGCCAGCAGCAATGGACAGAATCAAGAGACCCAGTACTTC.

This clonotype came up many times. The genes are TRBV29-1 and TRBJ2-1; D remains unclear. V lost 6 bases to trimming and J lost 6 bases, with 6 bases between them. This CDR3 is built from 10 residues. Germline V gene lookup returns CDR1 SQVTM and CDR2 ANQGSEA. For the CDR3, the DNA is TGCAGCGTAATCGGCAATGAGCAGTTCTTC. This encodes CSVIGNEQFF.

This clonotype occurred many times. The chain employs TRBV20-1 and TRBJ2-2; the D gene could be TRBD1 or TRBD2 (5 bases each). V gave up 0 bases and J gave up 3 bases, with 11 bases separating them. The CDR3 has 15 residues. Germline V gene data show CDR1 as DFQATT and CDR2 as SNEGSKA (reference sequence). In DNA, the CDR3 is TGCAGTGCTAGAGATCCGGGACGGTACACCGGGGAGCTGTTTTTT. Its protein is CSARDPGRYTGELFF.

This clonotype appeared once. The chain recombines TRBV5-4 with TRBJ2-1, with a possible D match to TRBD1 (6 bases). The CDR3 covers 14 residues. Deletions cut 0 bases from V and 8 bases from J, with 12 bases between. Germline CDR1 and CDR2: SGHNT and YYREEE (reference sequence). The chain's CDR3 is CASSLVGGRDEQFF. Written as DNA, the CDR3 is TGTGCCAGCAGCTTGGTTGGGGGCCGGGATGAGCAGTTCTTC. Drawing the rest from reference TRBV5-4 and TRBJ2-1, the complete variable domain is ETGVTQSPTHLIKTRGQQVTLRCSSQSGHNTVSWYQQALGQGPQFIFQYYREEENGRGNFPPRFSGLQFPNYSSELNVNALELDDSALYLCASSLVGGRDEQFFGPGTRLTVL.

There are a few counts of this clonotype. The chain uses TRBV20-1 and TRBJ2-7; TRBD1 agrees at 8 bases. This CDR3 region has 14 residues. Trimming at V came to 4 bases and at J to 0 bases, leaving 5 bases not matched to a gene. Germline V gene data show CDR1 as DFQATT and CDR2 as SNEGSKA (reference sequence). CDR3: CSAKGQENSYEQYF. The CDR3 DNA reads TGCAGTGCTAAGGGACAGGAGAACTCCTACGAGCAGTACTTC.

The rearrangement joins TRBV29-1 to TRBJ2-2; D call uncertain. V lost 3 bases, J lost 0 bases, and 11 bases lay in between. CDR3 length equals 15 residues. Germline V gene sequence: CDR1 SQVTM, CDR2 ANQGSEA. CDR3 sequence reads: CSVEMVAANTGELFF. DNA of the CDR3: TGCAGCGTTGAGATGGTAGCAGCGAACACCGGGGAGCTGTTTTTT.

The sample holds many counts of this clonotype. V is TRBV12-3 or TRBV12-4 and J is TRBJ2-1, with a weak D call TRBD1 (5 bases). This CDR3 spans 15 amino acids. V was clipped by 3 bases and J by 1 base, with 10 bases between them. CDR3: CASSFTQGSYNEQFF. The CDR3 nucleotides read TGTGCCAGCAGTTTCACCCAGGGATCCTACAATGAGCAGTTCTTC.

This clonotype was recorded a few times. The CDR3: CASSQVGQANYGYTF. CDR3 DNA sequence: TGTGCCAGCAGCCAAGTGGGTCAGGCTAACTATGGCTACACCTTC. The chain combines TRBV4-2 with TRBJ1-2; D gene uncertain. Per the germline V gene, CDR1 is LGHNA and CDR2 is YNFKEQ. V was trimmed by 1 base and J by 0 bases, leaving 9 bases between them. The CDR3 has 15 residues.

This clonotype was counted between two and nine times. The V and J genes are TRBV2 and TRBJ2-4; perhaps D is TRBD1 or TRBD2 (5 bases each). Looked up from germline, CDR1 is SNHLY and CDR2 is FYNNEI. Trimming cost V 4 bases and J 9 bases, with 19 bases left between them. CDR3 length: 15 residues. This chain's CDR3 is CASSVPGTGEFIQYF. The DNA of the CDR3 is TGTGCCAGCAGTGTACCGGGGACCGGGGAATTCATTCAGTACTTC.

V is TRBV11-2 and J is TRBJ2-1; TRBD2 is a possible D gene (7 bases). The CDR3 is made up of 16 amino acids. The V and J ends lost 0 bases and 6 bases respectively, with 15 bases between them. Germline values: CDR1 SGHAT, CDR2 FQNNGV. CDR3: CASSLDTWGGFNEQFF. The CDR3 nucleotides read TGTGCCAGCAGCTTAGATACGTGGGGGGGCTTCAATGAGCAGTTCTTC. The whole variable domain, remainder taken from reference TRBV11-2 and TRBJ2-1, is EAGVAQSPRYKIIEKRQSVAFWCNPISGHATLYWYQQILGQGPKLLIQFQNNGVVDDSQLPKDRFSAERLKGVDSTLKIQPAKLEDSAVYLCASSLDTWGGFNEQFFGPGTRLTVL.

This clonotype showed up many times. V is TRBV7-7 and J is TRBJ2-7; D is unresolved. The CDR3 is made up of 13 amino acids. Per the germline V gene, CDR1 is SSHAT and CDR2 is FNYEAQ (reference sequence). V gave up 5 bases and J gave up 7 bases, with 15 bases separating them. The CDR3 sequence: CASSQETWGEQYF. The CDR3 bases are TGTGCCAGCAGCCAAGAAACCTGGGGTGAGCAGTACTTC.

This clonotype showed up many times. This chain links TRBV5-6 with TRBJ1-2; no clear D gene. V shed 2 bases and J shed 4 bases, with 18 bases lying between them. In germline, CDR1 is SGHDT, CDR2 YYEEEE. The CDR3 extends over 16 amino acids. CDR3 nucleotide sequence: TGTGCCAGCAGCTTAAGTAATCGGGAGCCTGCCTATGGCTACACCTTC. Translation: CASSLSNREPAYGYTF.

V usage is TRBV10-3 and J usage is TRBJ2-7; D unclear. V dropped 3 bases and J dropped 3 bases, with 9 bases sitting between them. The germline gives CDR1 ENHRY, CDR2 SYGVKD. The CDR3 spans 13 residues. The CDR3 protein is CAISEGHLYEQYF. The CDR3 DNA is TGTGCCATCAGTGAAGGTCATCTCTACGAGCAGTACTTC.

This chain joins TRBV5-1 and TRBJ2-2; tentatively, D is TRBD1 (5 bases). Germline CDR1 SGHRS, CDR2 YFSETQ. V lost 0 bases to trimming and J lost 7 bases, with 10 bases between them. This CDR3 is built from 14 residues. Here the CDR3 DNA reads TGCGCCAGCAGCTTGGTCTGGGGCGGCGGGGAGCTGTTTTTT. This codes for CASSLVWGGGELFF.

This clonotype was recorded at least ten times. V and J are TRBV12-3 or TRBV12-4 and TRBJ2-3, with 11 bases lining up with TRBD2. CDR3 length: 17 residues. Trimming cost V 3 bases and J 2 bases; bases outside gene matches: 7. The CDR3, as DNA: TGTGCCAGCAGTTTCAGGGTAGCGGGAGGGCCCACAGATACGCAGTATTTT. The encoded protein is CASSFRVAGGPTDTQYF.

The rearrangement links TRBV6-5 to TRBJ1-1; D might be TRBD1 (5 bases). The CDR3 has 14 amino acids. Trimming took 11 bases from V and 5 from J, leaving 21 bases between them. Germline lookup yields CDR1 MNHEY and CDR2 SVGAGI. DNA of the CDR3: TGTGCCCGGAAAGATCGTCAAGGGGAAACTGAAGCTTTCTTT. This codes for CARKDRQGETEAFF.

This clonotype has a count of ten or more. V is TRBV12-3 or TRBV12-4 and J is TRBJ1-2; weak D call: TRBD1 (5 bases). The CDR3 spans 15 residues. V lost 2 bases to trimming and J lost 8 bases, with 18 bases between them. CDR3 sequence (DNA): TGTGCCAGCAGTTTAAGTACTCCAGGGCGAAACGGCTACACCTTC. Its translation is CASSLSTPGRNGYTF.

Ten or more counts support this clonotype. The DNA of the CDR3 is TGCAGTGCTAAACACTGGGACAGGGGTTACCAAGAGACCCAGTACTTC. This translates into CSAKHWDRGYQETQYF. V gene TRBV20-1 combines with J gene TRBJ2-5, with TRBD1 matching 10 bases. After removal of 4 bases from V and 0 bases from J, the junction contained 8 bases not matched to a gene. This CDR3 comprises 16 residues. Germline V gene sequence: CDR1 DFQATT, CDR2 SNEGSKA (reference sequence).

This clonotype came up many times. The CDR3 loop reads CASSLVVSSGANVLTF. The CDR3 DNA sequence: TGTGCCAGCAGCTTAGTTGTAAGCTCTGGGGCCAACGTCCTGACTTTC. This chain links TRBV7-9 with TRBJ2-6; no firm D call. This CDR3 has 16 residues. The V gene's germline CDR1 is SEHNR and CDR2 FQNEAQ (reference sequence). V shed 1 base and J shed 0 bases, with 7 bases lying between them. The variable domain in full, completed from reference TRBV7-9 and TRBJ2-6, reads DTGVSQNPRHKITKRGQNVTFRCDPISEHNRLYWYRQTLGQGPEFLTYFQNEAQLEKSRLLSDRFSAERPKGSFSTLEIQRTEQGDSAMYLCASSLVVSSGANVLTFGAGSRLTVL.

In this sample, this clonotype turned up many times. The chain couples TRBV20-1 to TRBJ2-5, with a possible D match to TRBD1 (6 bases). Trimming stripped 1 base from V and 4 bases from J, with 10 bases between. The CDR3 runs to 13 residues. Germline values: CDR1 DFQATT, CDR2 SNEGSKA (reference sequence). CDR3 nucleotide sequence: TGCAGTGCTAGAGCGGACAGTAGAGAGACCCAGTACTTC. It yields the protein CSARADSRETQYF.

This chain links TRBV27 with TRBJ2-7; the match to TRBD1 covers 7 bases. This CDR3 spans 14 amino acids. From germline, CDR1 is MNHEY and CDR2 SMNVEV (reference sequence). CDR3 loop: CAQSNRGNSYEQYF. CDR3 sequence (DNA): TGTGCTCAATCAAACAGGGGAAACTCCTACGAGCAGTACTTC.

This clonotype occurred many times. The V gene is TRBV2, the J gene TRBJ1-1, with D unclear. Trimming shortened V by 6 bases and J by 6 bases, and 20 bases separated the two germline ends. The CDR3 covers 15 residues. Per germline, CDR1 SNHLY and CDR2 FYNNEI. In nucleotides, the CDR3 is TGTGCCAGCAGCCCCCCGGGCTCCTTAGGAGCTGAAGCTTTCTTT. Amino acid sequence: CASSPPGSLGAEAFF.

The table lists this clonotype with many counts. CDR3 bases: TGTGCCAGCAGCTTGGCACGCCACACAGATACGCAGTATTTT. This translates into CASSLARHTDTQYF. This chain links TRBV7-2 with TRBJ2-3; D gene ambiguous. Germline V gene sequence: CDR1 SGHTA, CDR2 FQGNSA. The CDR3 length is 14 residues. The V end was cut by 3 bases, the J end by 2 bases, with 9 bases between.

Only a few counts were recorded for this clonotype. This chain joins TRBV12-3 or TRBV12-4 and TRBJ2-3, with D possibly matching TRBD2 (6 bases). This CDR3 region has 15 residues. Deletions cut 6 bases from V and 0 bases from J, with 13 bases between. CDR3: CASSRHGTSTDTQYF. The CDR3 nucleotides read TGTGCCAGCAGCCGTCACGGGACTAGCACAGATACGCAGTATTTT.

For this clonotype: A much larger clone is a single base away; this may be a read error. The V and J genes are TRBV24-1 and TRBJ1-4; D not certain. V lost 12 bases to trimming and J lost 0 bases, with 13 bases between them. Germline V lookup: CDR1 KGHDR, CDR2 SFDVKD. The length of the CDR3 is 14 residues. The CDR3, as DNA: TGTGCCGACTATTGGGCCCCAACTAATGAAAAACTGTTTTTT. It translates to CADYWAPTNEKLFF.